Listed below are T cell receptor beta chains from one sample, sequenced in a study of blood T cell repertoires in COVID-19. The repertoire was sequenced with immunoSEQ multiplex PCR; TCRdb's copy has only in-frame clones and lacks some. This sample has fewer than 85,000 clones; around four fifths occur once, and the top ten carry about 18%. Input material: peripheral blood. Receptors were obtained from a woman aged 55-69 years with acute or convalescent COVID-19. The CDR3 runs from the conserved cysteine through the conserved F or W. The D gene is left open where the match is weak. The size of a clone is reported for some rows only, either as once, few or many, or as a class for expanded clones.

D: .; size: .; V: TRBV11-2; J: TRBJ1-1; CDR3: CASSLQTENTEAFF; DNA: TGTGCCAGCAGCTTACAGACAGAGAACACTGAAGCTTTCTTT
D: .; size: few; V: TRBV9; J: TRBJ2-5; CDR3: CASSVGVSAQETQYF; DNA: TGTGCCAGCAGCGTAGGGGTAAGCGCCCAAGAGACCCAGTACTTC
D: .; size: once; V: TRBV3-1/TRBV3-2; J: TRBJ2-1; CDR3: CASRLGGGGRGNEQFF; DNA: TGTGCCAGCAGGCTAGGGGGGGGCGGGCGGGGCAATGAGCAGTTCTTC
D: .; size: once; V: TRBV5-1; J: TRBJ1-1; CDR3: CASSNSAGLGTEAFF; DNA: TGCGCCAGCAGCAATTCCGCAGGGCTGGGGACTGAAGCTTTCTTT
D: .; size: .; V: TRBV30; J: TRBJ2-7; CDR3: CAWSVGGGTGSYEQYF; DNA: TGTGCCTGGAGTGTAGGGGGAGGGACAGGCTCCTACGAGCAGTACTTC
D: .; size: .; V: TRBV30; J: TRBJ1-1; CDR3: CAWSVRVGQLATEAFF; DNA: TGTGCCTGGAGTGTACGAGTCGGACAGTTGGCAACTGAAGCTTTCTTT
D: .; size: .; V: TRBV25-1; J: TRBJ1-1; CDR3: CASSDLGGKYTEAFF; DNA: TGTGCCAGCAGTGACCTGGGGGGAAAGTACACTGAAGCTTTCTTT
D: .; size: .; V: TRBV5-4; J: TRBJ2-5; CDR3: CASSSQETQYF; DNA: TGTGCCAGCAGCTCTCAAGAGACCCAGTACTTC
D: TRBD1; size: few; V: TRBV5-1; J: TRBJ1-1; CDR3: CASSAGQRDEAFF; DNA: TGCGCCAGCAGCGCGGGACAGAGGGATGAAGCTTTCTTT
D: TRBD1; size: .; V: TRBV24-1; J: TRBJ1-1; CDR3: CATSPTTGTGPLGAFF; DNA: TGTGCCACCAGCCCAACAACCGGGACAGGGCCCCTTGGGGCTTTCTTT
D: .; size: .; V: TRBV2; J: TRBJ1-1; CDR3: CADQGNTEAFF; DNA: TGTGCGGACCAGGGAAACACTGAAGCTTTCTTT
D: .; size: .; V: TRBV6-5; J: TRBJ2-5; CDR3: CASSYSATASRETQYF; DNA: TGTGCCAGCAGTTACTCGGCGACCGCGAGCAGGGAGACCCAGTACTTC
D: .; size: .; V: TRBV5-1; J: TRBJ2-7; CDR3: CASSHTSGPSYEQYF; DNA: TGCGCCAGCAGCCACACGTCAGGTCCCTCCTACGAGCAGTACTTC
D: .; size: once; V: TRBV7-9; J: TRBJ1-6; CDR3: CASSSRGGGYSPLHF; DNA: TGTGCCAGCAGCTCACGGGGGGGCGGGTATTCACCCCTCCACTTT
D: TRBD1; size: .; V: TRBV29-1; J: TRBJ1-2; CDR3: CSGFSGTGVGYTF; DNA: TGCAGCGGTTTCAGCGGGACAGGGGTAGGCTACACCTTC
D: TRBD1; size: .; V: TRBV2; J: TRBJ2-2; CDR3: CARRGTGNTGELFF; DNA: TGTGCCCGCAGGGGGACAGGGAACACCGGGGAGCTGTTTTTT
D: TRBD1; size: .; V: TRBV5-5; J: TRBJ1-5; CDR3: CASSRLTGSSNQPQHF; DNA: TGTGCCAGCAGCCGTTTGACAGGGTCAAGCAATCAGCCCCAGCATTTT
D: .; size: .; V: TRBV7-9; J: TRBJ1-2; CDR3: CASSPGQLEPYGYTF; DNA: TGTGCCAGCAGCCCTGGACAGCTTGAACCCTATGGCTACACCTTC
D: TRBD2; size: once; V: TRBV19; J: TRBJ2-3; CDR3: CASGAGGHRADTQYF; DNA: TGTGCCAGTGGTGCGGGGGGTCATCGTGCAGATACGCAGTATTTT
D: .; size: .; V: TRBV9; J: TRBJ2-3; CDR3: CASNQGGRADTQYF; DNA: TGTGCCAGCAACCAGGGAGGTAGGGCAGATACGCAGTATTTT
D: .; size: .; V: TRBV30; J: TRBJ1-5; CDR3: CAWTVAENQPQHF; DNA: TGTGCCTGGACTGTCGCAGAAAATCAGCCCCAGCATTTT
D: .; size: once; V: TRBV5-1; J: TRBJ2-1; CDR3: CASSLGQTSNNNEQFF; DNA: TGCGCCAGCAGCTTGGGACAGACCTCTAACAACAATGAGCAGTTCTTC
D: .; size: .; V: TRBV10-2; J: TRBJ1-2; CDR3: CASSDPGNGYTF; DNA: TGCGCCAGCAGTGATCCAGGGAATGGCTACACCTTC
D: TRBD2; size: .; V: TRBV6-4; J: TRBJ2-3; CDR3: CASSPSGSTDTQYF; DNA: TGTGCCAGCAGTCCTAGCGGGAGCACAGATACGCAGTATTTT
D: TRBD2; size: .; V: TRBV7-2; J: TRBJ2-2; CDR3: CASSWTSSGTGELFF; DNA: TGTGCCAGCAGCTGGACTAGCTCGGGCACCGGGGAGCTGTTTTTT
D: .; size: once; V: TRBV12-3/TRBV12-4; J: TRBJ1-2; CDR3: CASSSLYGYTF; DNA: TGTGCCAGCAGCTCCCTATATGGCTACACCTTC
D: .; size: .; V: TRBV10-1; J: TRBJ2-1; CDR3: CASSEDNGDEQFF; DNA: TGCGCCAGCAGTGAAGACAACGGCGATGAGCAGTTCTTC
D: TRBD2; size: once; V: TRBV4-2; J: TRBJ2-7; CDR3: CASSQGDGGYEQYF; DNA: TGTGCCAGCAGCCAAGGCGACGGGGGGTACGAGCAGTACTTC
D: TRBD1; size: .; V: TRBV9; J: TRBJ2-1; CDR3: CASSVGDRGNEQFF; DNA: TGTGCCAGCAGCGTAGGTGACAGGGGAAATGAGCAGTTCTTC
D: .; size: few; V: TRBV19; J: TRBJ2-1; CDR3: CASSILQTMYNEQFF; DNA: TGTGCCAGTAGTATCCTCCAGACAATGTACAATGAGCAGTTCTTC
D: .; size: .; V: TRBV5-5; J: TRBJ2-5; CDR3: CASSLGAPQETQYF; DNA: TGTGCCAGCAGCTTGGGGGCACCCCAAGAGACCCAGTACTTC
D: .; size: few; V: TRBV5-1; J: TRBJ2-7; CDR3: CASRFREMGSEQYF; DNA: TGCGCCAGCAGGTTCAGGGAAATGGGGTCCGAGCAGTACTTC
D: .; size: few; V: TRBV9; J: TRBJ1-1; CDR3: CASSVGIGEGREAFF; DNA: TGTGCCAGCAGCGTAGGAATTGGAGAGGGAAGGGAAGCTTTCTTT
D: .; size: .; V: TRBV30; J: TRBJ1-2; CDR3: CASQVEGYTF; DNA: TGTGCCTCACAGGTGGAGGGCTACACCTTC
D: .; size: .; V: TRBV6-8; J: TRBJ2-3; CDR3: CASSYGGKWRTDTQYF; DNA: TGTGCCAGCAGTTATGGGGGGAAATGGAGGACAGATACGCAGTATTTT
D: .; size: few; V: TRBV6-5; J: TRBJ1-1; CDR3: CASRRSSSGTEAFF; DNA: TGTGCCAGCAGGCGGTCTTCCTCCGGCACTGAAGCTTTCTTT
D: .; size: medium-sized; V: TRBV4-1; J: TRBJ1-5; CDR3: CASSQVFGEYSNQPQHF; DNA: TGCGCCAGCAGCCAAGTGTTTGGGGAGTATAGCAATCAGCCCCAGCATTTT
D: .; size: .; V: TRBV7-2; J: TRBJ2-1; CDR3: CASSFSGYNEQFF; DNA: TGTGCCAGCAGCTTCTCCGGGTACAATGAGCAGTTCTTC
D: .; size: .; V: TRBV11-2; J: TRBJ1-3; CDR3: CASSLGGRASGNTIYF; DNA: TGTGCCAGCAGCTTAGGGGGGCGTGCTTCGGGAAACACCATATATTTT
D: .; size: .; V: TRBV6-1; J: TRBJ2-7; CDR3: CASSEWSGGHHF; DNA: TGTGCCAGCAGTGAATGGTCAGGGGGGCACCACTTC
D: .; size: .; V: TRBV5-1; J: TRBJ1-1; CDR3: CASSLKARENTEAFF; DNA: TGCGCCAGCAGCTTGAAAGCCAGGGAGAACACTGAAGCTTTCTTT
D: .; size: .; V: TRBV21-1; J: TRBJ2-7; CDR3: CASYPSYEQYF; DNA: TGTGCCAGCTATCCCTCCTACGAGCAGTACTTC
D: TRBD1; size: once; V: TRBV19; J: TRBJ1-2; CDR3: CASSQDRADGYTF; DNA: TGTGCCAGTAGCCAAGACAGGGCAGATGGCTACACCTTC
D: .; size: .; V: TRBV19; J: TRBJ1-1; CDR3: CASRPGAASGTEAFF; DNA: TGTGCCAGTCGGCCAGGGGCTGCCAGTGGCACTGAAGCTTTCTTT
D: .; size: once; V: TRBV30; J: TRBJ1-5; CDR3: CAWSGKTGGNQPQHF; DNA: TGTGCCTGGAGTGGGAAAACAGGAGGGAATCAGCCCCAGCATTTT
D: .; size: .; V: TRBV2; J: TRBJ1-2; CDR3: CASNRGTTGAYGYTF; DNA: TGTGCCAGCAACCGAGGGACTACCGGGGCTTACGGCTACACCTTC
D: TRBD1; size: .; V: TRBV6-2/TRBV6-3; J: TRBJ1-5; CDR3: CASSLSGQLDYSNQPQHF; DNA: TGTGCCAGCAGTTTGTCGGGACAGTTAGATTATAGCAATCAGCCCCAGCATTTT
D: TRBD1; size: .; V: TRBV11-2; J: TRBJ1-1; CDR3: CASSSGGTNTEAFF; DNA: TGTGCCAGCAGCTCAGGGGGGACGAACACTGAAGCTTTCTTT
D: .; size: .; V: TRBV4-2; J: TRBJ1-2; CDR3: CASSQVVRGSREDYGYTF; DNA: TGTGCCAGCAGCCAAGTCGTCCGCGGGTCCCGAGAGGACTATGGCTACACCTTC
D: TRBD1; size: .; V: TRBV6-6; J: TRBJ2-7; CDR3: CASLTGGSYEQYF; DNA: TGTGCCAGTCTGACAGGGGGATCCTACGAGCAGTACTTC
D: .; size: once; V: TRBV7-3; J: TRBJ1-2; CDR3: CASSAGINYGYTF; DNA: TGTGCCAGCAGTGCAGGGATTAACTATGGCTACACCTTC